This T cell receptor beta chain was sequenced for a study of beta chain features in type 1 diabetes. Points from the study as a whole: Patients with Type 1 diabetes showed moderately but significantly shorter TCRB CDR3s in all four CD4+ subsets.

A remark on this clone: Its matching antigen is unknown.

Trimming left V 1 base short and J 0 bases short, with 4 bases between. Per germline, CDR1 SEHNR and CDR2 FQNEAQ (reference sequence). CDR3 size: 14 residues. Sequenced material consisted of expressed TCRB transcripts (all of the isolated RNA was reverse transcribed). The repertoire was sequenced with immunoSEQ multiplex PCR; TCRdb's copy has only in-frame clones and lacks some. The data hold about 40,000 clones, with about half observed a single time. The sequencing sample was made of central memory CD4+ T cells from blood. V gene TRBV7-9 combines with J gene TRBJ1-3, with D unclear. This clonotype was obtained from a woman aged 18 to 35 in good health. The CDR3 protein is CASSLGRSGNTIYF. As DNA, the CDR3 is TGTGCCAGCAGCTTAGGTCGCTCTGGAAACACCATATATTTT.